This T cell receptor (beta chain) was identified in a study of shared clonotypes between healthy human individuals. Study conclusions and caveats: Rarefaction analysis demonstrated incomplete sorted-subset sequencing notwithstanding large depth. Naive CD4 clonotypes were shared across a handful of donors at 4.5% to 6%.

On this clone: What it binds is not known.

The ends were cut back, 5 bases at V and 16 bases at J, with 18 bases in the middle. The CDR3 is made up of 12 amino acids. Germline lookup yields CDR1 MGHDK and CDR2 SYGVNS. Naive CD8 cells comprised CD45RO-negative, CCR7-positively selected cells, excluding terminally differentiated effector memory CD45RA+ cells. The healthy adult donors were HIV-negative and reported no recent acute infections or vaccinations. The study drew all its donors from Caucasian adults living in Nashville, Tennessee. TCRdb's table, derived via immunoSEQ multiplex PCR, lists solely in-frame clones and lacks some. The data show hundreds of thousands of clones, roughly 98% seen once.

This TCR derives from a man younger than 45 in good health. The chain couples TRBV25-1 to TRBJ2-1; perhaps TRBD2 as D (6 bases). The sample consisted of naive CD8+ T cells sorted from blood. For the CDR3, the DNA is TGTGCCAGCAGTAACTACTCGGGAGTTCACTTCTTC. Residues: CASSNYSGVHFF.